This T cell receptor beta chain originates from a study of blood T cells in healthy people across ages. Sample-barcoded 5' priming and a J-beta primer mix drove a second PCR of roughly 6 to 12 cycles. In TCRdb, the 5' RACE reads were re-called with MiXCR into one record per CDR3 protein. Among roughly 1,100,000 distinct CDR3 sequences listed, around 25% were seen once. Germline V gene sequence: CDR1 MNHNS, CDR2 SASEGT. V was trimmed by 6 bases and J by 8 bases, leaving 22 bases between them. There are 15 residues in the CDR3. A single count supports this clonotype. This sample also belongs to another study, concerning T cells of mothers and their children.

Sequences were obtained from blood. The chain links TRBV6-1 to TRBJ1-2, with TRBD1 as a possible D gene (6 bases). The sequence came from a girl between 2 and 10 years old in good health. CDR3 sequence: CASSLPGTLSGGYTF. In DNA form, the CDR3 reads TGTGCCAGCAGCCTGCCCGGGACACTCTCTGGAGGCTACACCTTC.